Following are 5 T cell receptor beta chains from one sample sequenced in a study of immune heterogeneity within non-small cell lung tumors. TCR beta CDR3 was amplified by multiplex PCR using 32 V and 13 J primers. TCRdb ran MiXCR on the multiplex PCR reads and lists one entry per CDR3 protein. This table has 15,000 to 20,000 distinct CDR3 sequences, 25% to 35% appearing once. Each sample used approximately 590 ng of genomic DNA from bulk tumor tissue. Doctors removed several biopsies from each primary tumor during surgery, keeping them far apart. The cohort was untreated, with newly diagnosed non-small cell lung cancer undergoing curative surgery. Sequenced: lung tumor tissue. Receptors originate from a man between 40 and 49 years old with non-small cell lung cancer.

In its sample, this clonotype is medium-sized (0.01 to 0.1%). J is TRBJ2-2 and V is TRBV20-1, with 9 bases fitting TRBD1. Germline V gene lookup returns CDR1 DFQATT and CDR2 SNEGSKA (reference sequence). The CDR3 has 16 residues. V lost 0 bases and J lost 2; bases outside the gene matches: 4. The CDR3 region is CSARDPGQGNTGELFF. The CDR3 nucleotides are TGCAGTGCTAGAGATCCGGGACAGGGAAACACCGGGGAGCTGTTTTTT.

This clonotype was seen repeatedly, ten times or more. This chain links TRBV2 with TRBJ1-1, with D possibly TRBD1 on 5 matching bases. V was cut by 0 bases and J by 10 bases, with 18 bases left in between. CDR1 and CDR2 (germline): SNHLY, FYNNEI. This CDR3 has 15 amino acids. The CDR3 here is CASSEAVLLGLSAFF. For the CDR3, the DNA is TGTGCCAGCAGTGAAGCGGTTTTGTTGGGGCTTTCAGCTTTCTTT.

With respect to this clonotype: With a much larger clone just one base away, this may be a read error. DNA of the CDR3: TGCAGTGCTAGAGATAAAGGGGGCCATGGCTACACCTTC. Its translation is CSARDKGGHGYTF. The rearrangement links TRBV20-1 to TRBJ1-2, with 7 bases that match TRBD1. CDR1 and CDR2 from the germline V gene are DFQATT and SNEGSKA (reference sequence). Trimming took 0 bases from V and 6 from J; bases not matched to a gene: 4. The CDR3 extends over 13 amino acids.

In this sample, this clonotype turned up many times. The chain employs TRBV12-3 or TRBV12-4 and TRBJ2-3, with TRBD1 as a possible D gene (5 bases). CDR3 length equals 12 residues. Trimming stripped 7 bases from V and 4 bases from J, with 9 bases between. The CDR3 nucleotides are TGTGCCAGCAATGTCAGGGCAGATACGCAGTATTTT. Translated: CASNVRADTQYF.

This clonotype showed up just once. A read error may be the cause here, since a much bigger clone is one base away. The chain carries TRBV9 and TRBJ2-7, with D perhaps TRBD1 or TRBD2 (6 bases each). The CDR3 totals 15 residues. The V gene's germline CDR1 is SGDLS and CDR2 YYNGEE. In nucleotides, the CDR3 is TGTGCCAGCAGCGAGGGGGGTAGGCGTTCCTGCGAGCAGTACTTC. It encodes CASSEGGRRSCEQYF.